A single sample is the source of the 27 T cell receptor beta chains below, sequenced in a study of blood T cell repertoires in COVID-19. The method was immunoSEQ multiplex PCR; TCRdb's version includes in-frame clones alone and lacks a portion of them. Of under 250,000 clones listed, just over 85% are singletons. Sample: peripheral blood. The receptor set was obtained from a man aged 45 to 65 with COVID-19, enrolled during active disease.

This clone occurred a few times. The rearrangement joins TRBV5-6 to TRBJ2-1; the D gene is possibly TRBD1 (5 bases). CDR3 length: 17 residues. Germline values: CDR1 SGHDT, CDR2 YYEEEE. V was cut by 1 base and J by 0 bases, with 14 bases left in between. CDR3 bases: TGTGCCAGCAGCTTGTGGGCGACAGCGAGCTCCTACAATGAGCAGTTCTTC. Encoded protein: CASSLWATASSYNEQFF.

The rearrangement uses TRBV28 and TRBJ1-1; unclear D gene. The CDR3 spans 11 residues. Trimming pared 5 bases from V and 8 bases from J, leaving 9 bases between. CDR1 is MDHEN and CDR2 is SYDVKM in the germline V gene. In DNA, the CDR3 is TGTGCCAGCAGTACTCCGGGGGAAGCTTTCTTT. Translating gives CASSTPGEAFF. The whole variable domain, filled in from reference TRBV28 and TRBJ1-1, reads DVKVTQSSRYLVKRTGEKVFLECVQDMDHENMFWYRQDPGLGLRLIYFSYDVKMKEKGDIPEGYSVSREKKERFSLILESASTNQTSMYLCASSTPGEAFFGQGTRLTVV.

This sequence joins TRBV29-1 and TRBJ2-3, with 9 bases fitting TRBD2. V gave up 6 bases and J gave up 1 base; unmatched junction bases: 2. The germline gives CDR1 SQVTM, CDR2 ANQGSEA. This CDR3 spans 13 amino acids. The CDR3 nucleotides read TGCAGCGTAGCGGGAGGTGGCACAGATACGCAGTATTTT. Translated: CSVAGGGTDTQYF.

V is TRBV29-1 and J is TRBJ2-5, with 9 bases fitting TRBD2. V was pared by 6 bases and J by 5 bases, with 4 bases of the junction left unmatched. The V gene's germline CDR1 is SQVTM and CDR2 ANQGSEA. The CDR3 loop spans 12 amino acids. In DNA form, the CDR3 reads TGCAGCGTCGTAGCGGGAGTTGAGACCCAGTACTTC. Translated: CSVVAGVETQYF.

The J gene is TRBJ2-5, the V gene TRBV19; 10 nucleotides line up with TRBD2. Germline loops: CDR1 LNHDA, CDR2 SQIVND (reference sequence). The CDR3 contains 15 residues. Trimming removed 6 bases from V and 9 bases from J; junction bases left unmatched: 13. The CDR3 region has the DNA TGTGCCAGTAGCCCACGACTAGCGGGCCCTTCGGCCCAGTACTTC. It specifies CASSPRLAGPSAQYF.

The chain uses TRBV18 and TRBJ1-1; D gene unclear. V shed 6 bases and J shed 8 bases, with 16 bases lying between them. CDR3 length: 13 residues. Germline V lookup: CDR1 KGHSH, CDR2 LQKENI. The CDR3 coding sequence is TGTGCCAGCTCGACGAGGAGGGAGCGAGAAGCTTTCTTT. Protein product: CASSTRREREAFF. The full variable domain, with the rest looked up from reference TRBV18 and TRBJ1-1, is NAGVMQNPRHLVRRRGQEARLRCSPMKGHSHVYWYRQLPEEGLKFMVYLQKENIIDESGMPKERFSAEFPKEGPSILRIQQVVRGDSAAYFCASSTRREREAFFGQGTRLTVV.

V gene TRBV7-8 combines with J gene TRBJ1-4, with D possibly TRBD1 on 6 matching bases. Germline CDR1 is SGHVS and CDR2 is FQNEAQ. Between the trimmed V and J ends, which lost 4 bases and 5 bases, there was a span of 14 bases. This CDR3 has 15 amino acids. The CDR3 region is CASSSETGSNEKLFF. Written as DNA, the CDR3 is TGTGCCAGCAGCTCGGAGACAGGATCAAATGAAAAACTGTTTTTT.

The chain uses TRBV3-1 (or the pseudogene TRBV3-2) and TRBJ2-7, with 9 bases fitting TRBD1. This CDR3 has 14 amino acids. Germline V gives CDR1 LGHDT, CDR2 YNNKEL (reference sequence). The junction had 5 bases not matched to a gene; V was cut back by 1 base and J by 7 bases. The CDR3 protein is CASSQVVTGGEQYF. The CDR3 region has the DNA TGTGCCAGCAGCCAAGTTGTGACAGGGGGGGAGCAGTACTTC.

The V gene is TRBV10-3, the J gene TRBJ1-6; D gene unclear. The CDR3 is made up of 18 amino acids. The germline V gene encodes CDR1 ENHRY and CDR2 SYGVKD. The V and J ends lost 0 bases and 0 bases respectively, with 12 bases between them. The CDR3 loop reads CAISESRRRSSYNSPLHF. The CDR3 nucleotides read TGTGCCATCAGTGAGTCGAGGAGGAGGAGCTCCTATAATTCACCCCTCCACTTT.

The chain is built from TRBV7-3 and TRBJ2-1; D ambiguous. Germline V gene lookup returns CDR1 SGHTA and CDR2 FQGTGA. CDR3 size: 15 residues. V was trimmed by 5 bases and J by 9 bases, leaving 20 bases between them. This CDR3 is CASSTVNSPYGEQFF. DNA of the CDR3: TGTGCCAGCAGCACCGTGAACTCTCCCTATGGTGAGCAGTTCTTC.

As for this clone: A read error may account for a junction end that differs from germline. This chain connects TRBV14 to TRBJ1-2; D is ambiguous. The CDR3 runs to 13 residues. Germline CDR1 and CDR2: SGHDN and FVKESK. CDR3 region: CASSKVYNYGYAF. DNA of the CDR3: TGTGCCAGCAGCAAAGTCTATAACTATGGCTACGCCTTC. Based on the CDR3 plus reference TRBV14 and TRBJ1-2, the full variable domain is EAGVTQFPSHSVIEKGQTVTLRCDPISGHDNLYWYRRVMGKEIKFLLHFVKESKQDESGMPNNRFLAERTGGTYSTLKVQPAELEDSGVYFCASSKVYNYGYAFGSGTRLTVV.

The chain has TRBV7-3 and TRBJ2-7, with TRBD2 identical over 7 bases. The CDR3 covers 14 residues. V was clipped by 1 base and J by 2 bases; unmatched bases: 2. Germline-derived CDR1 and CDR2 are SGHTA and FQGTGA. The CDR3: CASSLSGGPYEQYF. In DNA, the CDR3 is TGTGCCAGCAGCTTAAGCGGGGGTCCCTACGAGCAGTACTTC.

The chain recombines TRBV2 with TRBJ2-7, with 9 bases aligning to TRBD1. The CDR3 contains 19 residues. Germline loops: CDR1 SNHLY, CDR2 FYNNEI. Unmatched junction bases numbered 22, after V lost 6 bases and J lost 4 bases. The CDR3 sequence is CASRGQGRGGGHDSYEQYF. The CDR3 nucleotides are TGTGCCAGCAGAGGACAGGGGCGTGGGGGAGGGCATGACTCGTACGAGCAGTACTTC. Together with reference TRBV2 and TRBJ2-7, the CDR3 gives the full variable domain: EPEVTQTPSHQVTQMGQEVILRCVPISNHLYFYWYRQILGQKVEFLVSFYNNEISEKSEIFDDQFSVERPDGSNFTLKIRSTKLEDSAMYFCASRGQGRGGGHDSYEQYFGPGTRLTVT.

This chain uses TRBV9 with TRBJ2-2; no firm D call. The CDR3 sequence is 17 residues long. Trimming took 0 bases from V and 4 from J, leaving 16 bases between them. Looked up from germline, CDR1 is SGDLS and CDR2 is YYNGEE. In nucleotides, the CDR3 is TGTGCCAGCAGCGTAGCTAGGTTAGCTCTCCCCACCGGGGAGCTGTTTTTT. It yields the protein CASSVARLALPTGELFF.

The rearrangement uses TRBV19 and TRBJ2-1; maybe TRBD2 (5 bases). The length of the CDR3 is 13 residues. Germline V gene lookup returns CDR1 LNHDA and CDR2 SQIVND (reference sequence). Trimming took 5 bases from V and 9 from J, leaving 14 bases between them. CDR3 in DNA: TGTGCCAGTAGTTTGGGGAGTTTGAGTGAGCAGTTCTTC. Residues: CASSLGSLSEQFF.

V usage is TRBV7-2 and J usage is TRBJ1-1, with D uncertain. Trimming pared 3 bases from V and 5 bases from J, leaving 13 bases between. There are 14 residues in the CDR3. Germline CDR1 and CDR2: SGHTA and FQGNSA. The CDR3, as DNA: TGTGCCAGCAGCTTCGGCGGGCAAAGGACTGAAGCTTTCTTT. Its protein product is CASSFGGQRTEAFF.

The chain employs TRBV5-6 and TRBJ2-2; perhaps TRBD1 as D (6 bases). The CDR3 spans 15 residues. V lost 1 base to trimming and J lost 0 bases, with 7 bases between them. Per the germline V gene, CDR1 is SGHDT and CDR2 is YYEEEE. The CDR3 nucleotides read TGTGCCAGCAGCTTGACAGGGACGAACACCGGGGAGCTGTTTTTT. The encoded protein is CASSLTGTNTGELFF.

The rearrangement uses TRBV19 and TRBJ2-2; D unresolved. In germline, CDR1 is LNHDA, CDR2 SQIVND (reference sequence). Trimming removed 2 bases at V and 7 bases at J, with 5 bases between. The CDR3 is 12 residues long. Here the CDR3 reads CASSITVGELFF. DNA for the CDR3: TGTGCCAGTAGTATAACAGTCGGGGAGCTGTTTTTT.

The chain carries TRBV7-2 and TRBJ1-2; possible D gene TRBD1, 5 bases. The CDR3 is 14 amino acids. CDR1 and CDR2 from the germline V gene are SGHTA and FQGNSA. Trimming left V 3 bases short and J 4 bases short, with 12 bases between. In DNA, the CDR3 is TGTGCCAGCAGCTTGAGACAGCCTACCTATGGCTACACCTTC. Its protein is CASSLRQPTYGYTF.

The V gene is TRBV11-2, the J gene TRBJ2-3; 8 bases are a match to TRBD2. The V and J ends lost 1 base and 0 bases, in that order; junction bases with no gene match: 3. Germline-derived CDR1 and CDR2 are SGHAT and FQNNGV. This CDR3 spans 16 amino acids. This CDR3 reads CASSLVSGVSTDTQYF. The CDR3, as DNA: TGTGCCAGCAGCTTAGTTAGCGGGGTTAGCACAGATACGCAGTATTTT. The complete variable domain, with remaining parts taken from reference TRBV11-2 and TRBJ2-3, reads EAGVAQSPRYKIIEKRQSVAFWCNPISGHATLYWYQQILGQGPKLLIQFQNNGVVDDSQLPKDRFSAERLKGVDSTLKIQPAKLEDSAVYLCASSLVSGVSTDTQYFGPGTRLTVL.

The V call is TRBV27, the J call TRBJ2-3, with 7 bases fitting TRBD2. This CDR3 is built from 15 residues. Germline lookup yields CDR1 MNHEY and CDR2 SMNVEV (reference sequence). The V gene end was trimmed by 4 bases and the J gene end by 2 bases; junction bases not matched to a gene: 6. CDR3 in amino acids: CASSSPGLPTDTQYF. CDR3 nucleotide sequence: TGTGCCAGCAGTTCACCGGGACTACCCACAGATACGCAGTATTTT.

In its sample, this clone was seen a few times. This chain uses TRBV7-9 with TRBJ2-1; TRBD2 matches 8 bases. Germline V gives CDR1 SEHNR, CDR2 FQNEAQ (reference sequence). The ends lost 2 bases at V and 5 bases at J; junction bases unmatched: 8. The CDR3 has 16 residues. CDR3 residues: CASSLRATSGHNEQFF. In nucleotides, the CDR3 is TGTGCCAGCAGCTTAAGGGCAACTAGCGGACACAATGAGCAGTTCTTC.

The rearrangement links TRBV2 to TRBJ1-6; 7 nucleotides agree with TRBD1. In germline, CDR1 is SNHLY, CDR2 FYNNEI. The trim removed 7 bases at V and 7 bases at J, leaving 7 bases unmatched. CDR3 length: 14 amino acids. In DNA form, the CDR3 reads TGTGCCAGCACTGGGACAGTCTCGAATTCACCCCTCCACTTT. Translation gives CASTGTVSNSPLHF.

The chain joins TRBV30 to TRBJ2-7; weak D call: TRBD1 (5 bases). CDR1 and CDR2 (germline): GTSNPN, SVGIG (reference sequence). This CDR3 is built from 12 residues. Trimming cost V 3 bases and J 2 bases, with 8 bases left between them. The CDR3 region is CAWSTGPYEQYF. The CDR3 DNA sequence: TGTGCCTGGAGCACAGGACCCTACGAGCAGTACTTC.

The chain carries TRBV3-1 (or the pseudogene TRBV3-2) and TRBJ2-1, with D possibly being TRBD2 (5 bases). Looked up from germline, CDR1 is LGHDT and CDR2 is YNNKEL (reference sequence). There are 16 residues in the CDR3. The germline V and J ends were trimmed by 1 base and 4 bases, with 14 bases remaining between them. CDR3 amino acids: CASSQVPVGGYNEQFF. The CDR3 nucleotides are TGTGCCAGCAGCCAAGTCCCAGTCGGCGGGTACAATGAGCAGTTCTTC.

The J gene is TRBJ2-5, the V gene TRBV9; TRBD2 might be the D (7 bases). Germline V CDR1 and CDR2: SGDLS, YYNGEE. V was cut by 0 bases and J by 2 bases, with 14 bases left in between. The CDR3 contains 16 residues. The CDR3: CASSVDRGGPQETQYF. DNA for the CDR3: TGTGCCAGCAGCGTAGATAGGGGGGGGCCTCAAGAGACCCAGTACTTC.

The CDR3, as DNA: TGTGCCAGCAGTGAAAGAACTTCAGGGTCCTACGAGCAGTACTTC. Its protein product is CASSERTSGSYEQYF. The chain joins TRBV6-1 to TRBJ2-7, with D perhaps matching TRBD1 (5 bases). The CDR3 is made up of 15 amino acids. Trimming took off 2 bases at V and 1 base at J, with 12 bases between the two ends. CDR1 is MNHNS and CDR2 is SASEGT in the germline V gene.